These T cell receptor beta chains were read from a single sample in a study of Graves' ophthalmopathy and Graves' hyperthyroidism. TCRdb fed the multiplex PCR reads into MiXCR, producing one record per CDR3 protein. Among roughly 410,000 distinct CDR3 sequences, 15% were seen once, and the ten largest hold approximately 7%. Source material: peripheral blood. Every receptor here comes from a woman under 30 with stable Graves' hyperthyroidism. CDR3s include the opening cysteine and the closing phenylalanine or tryptophan. The order of the fields is J gene, clone size, D gene, V gene, CDR3 protein, CDR3 DNA. D genes are given only for firm matches. Size tells how often a clone was seen (once, few, many) or the class of an expanded clone, and some rows leave it out.

J: TRBJ2-5
size: few
D: .
V: TRBV11-3
CDR3: CTSSLQETQYF
DNA: TGTACCAGCAGCCTGCAAGAGACCCAGTACTTC

J: TRBJ1-1
size: many
D: .
V: TRBV10-3
CDR3: CAISGGPSVVIAETFF
DNA: TGTGCCATCAGTGGTGGGCCCTCCGTTGTCATCGCGGAAACTTTCTTT

J: TRBJ2-2
size: .
D: TRBD2
V: TRBV20-1
CDR3: CSARSGLAGPRELFF
DNA: TGCAGTGCTAGATCGGGCCTAGCGGGGCCCAGGGAGCTGTTTTTT

J: TRBJ1-6
size: many
D: .
V: TRBV19
CDR3: CASTLGTGGNSPLHF
DNA: TGTGCCAGTACGTTGGGTACGGGTGGGAATTCACCCCTCCACTTT

J: TRBJ2-5
size: many
D: .
V: TRBV12-3/TRBV12-4
CDR3: CASRPTLQETQYF
DNA: TGTGCCAGCAGGCCTACACTCCAAGAGACCCAGTACTTC

J: TRBJ2-5
size: .
D: TRBD1
V: TRBV18
CDR3: CASSPLDREETQYF
DNA: TGTGCCAGCTCACCATTGGACAGGGAGGAGACCCAGTACTTC

J: TRBJ1-2
size: many
D: TRBD1
V: TRBV19
CDR3: CASTPGQTVYGYTF
DNA: TGTGCCAGTACCCCGGGACAGACGGTTTATGGCTACACCTTC

J: TRBJ2-7
size: .
D: TRBD2
V: TRBV12-3/TRBV12-4
CDR3: CASRPPTSGGLYEQYF
DNA: TGTGCCAGCAGGCCCCCCACTAGCGGGGGGCTCTACGAGCAGTACTTC

J: TRBJ2-5
size: many
D: .
V: TRBV6-1
CDR3: CASSGKTQYF
DNA: TGTGCCAGCAGTGGCAAAACCCAGTACTTC

J: TRBJ1-3
size: many
D: .
V: TRBV6-1
CDR3: CASSEVSTIYF
DNA: TGTGCCAGCAGTGAAGTTAGCACCATATATTTT

J: TRBJ1-6
size: .
D: .
V: TRBV6-1
CDR3: CASSRWVGDNSPLHF
DNA: TGTGCCAGCAGCCGCTGGGTGGGGGACAATTCACCCCTCCACTTT

J: TRBJ1-1
size: many
D: .
V: TRBV29-1
CDR3: CSVGTVNTEAFF
DNA: TGCAGCGTTGGGACAGTGAACACTGAAGCTTTCTTT

J: TRBJ1-2
size: few
D: .
V: TRBV5-1
CDR3: CASSIGSNYGYTF
DNA: TGCGCCAGCAGCATCGGTAGTAACTATGGCTACACCTTC

J: TRBJ1-1
size: many
D: .
V: TRBV6-5
CDR3: CASSYREVYTEAFF
DNA: TGTGCCAGCAGCTACAGGGAGGTATACACTGAAGCTTTCTTT

J: TRBJ2-2
size: many
D: .
V: TRBV19
CDR3: CASSIGSYLTGELFF
DNA: TGTGCCAGTAGTATCGGGTCTTACTTAACCGGGGAGCTGTTTTTT

J: TRBJ1-1
size: many
D: .
V: TRBV6-2/TRBV6-3
CDR3: CASSYPGLLAFF
DNA: TGTGCCAGCAGTTACCCGGGACTCTTAGCTTTCTTT

J: TRBJ1-5
size: many
D: TRBD1
V: TRBV19
CDR3: CASSITGEVLNQPQHF
DNA: TGTGCCAGTAGTATAACAGGGGAGGTCCTTAATCAGCCCCAGCATTTT

J: TRBJ1-3
size: .
D: .
V: TRBV5-1
CDR3: CASSLVVRSSGNTIYF
DNA: TGCGCCAGCAGCTTGGTAGTACGGAGCTCTGGAAACACCATATATTTT

J: TRBJ2-2
size: many
D: TRBD2
V: TRBV24-1
CDR3: CATSAQRTSGGQYTGELFF
DNA: TGTGCCACCAGTGCCCAGCGGACTAGCGGGGGACAATACACCGGGGAGCTGTTTTTT

J: TRBJ2-4
size: many
D: .
V: TRBV2
CDR3: CASSDGGLLDIQYF
DNA: TGTGCCAGCAGTGACGGGGGGCTTTTGGACATTCAGTACTTC

J: TRBJ2-2
size: many
D: .
V: TRBV29-1
CDR3: CSVRVYGELFF
DNA: TGCAGCGTTCGGGTGTACGGGGAGCTGTTTTTT

J: TRBJ1-1
size: many
D: .
V: TRBV20-1
CDR3: CSARPWGGRRGMTEAFF
DNA: TGCAGTGCTAGACCTTGGGGGGGACGGAGGGGAATGACTGAAGCTTTCTTT

J: TRBJ1-6
size: many
D: .
V: TRBV19
CDR3: CASSITRGSYNSPLHF
DNA: TGTGCCAGTAGTATCACTCGGGGTTCCTATAATTCACCCCTCCACTTT

J: TRBJ2-5
size: many
D: .
V: TRBV10-3
CDR3: CAISESVGIQETQYF
DNA: TGTGCCATCAGTGAATCTGTGGGGATCCAAGAGACCCAGTACTTC

J: TRBJ1-1
size: many
D: TRBD1
V: TRBV5-1
CDR3: CASSSDRGRTEAFF
DNA: TGCGCCAGCAGCTCCGACAGGGGAAGAACTGAAGCTTTCTTT

J: TRBJ2-5
size: many
D: .
V: TRBV7-8
CDR3: CASSLGWTAKQETQYF
DNA: TGTGCCAGCAGCTTAGGATGGACAGCCAAACAAGAGACCCAGTACTTC

J: TRBJ1-1
size: many
D: .
V: TRBV12-3/TRBV12-4
CDR3: CASTLGGGIGAFF
DNA: TGTGCCAGCACCCTGGGGGGGGGGATCGGGGCTTTCTTT

J: TRBJ2-5
size: .
D: .
V: TRBV10-1
CDR3: CASSKELRETQYF
DNA: TGCGCCAGCAGCAAGGAACTCAGAGAGACCCAGTACTTC

J: TRBJ1-1
size: many
D: .
V: TRBV2
CDR3: CASTRELMNTEAFF
DNA: TGTGCCAGCACCCGGGAGCTCATGAACACTGAAGCTTTCTTT

J: TRBJ2-7
size: many
D: .
V: TRBV5-1
CDR3: CASRPEQYF
DNA: TGCGCCAGCCGACCAGAGCAGTACTTC

J: TRBJ2-7
size: many
D: .
V: TRBV25-1
CDR3: CASSGSLGEQYF
DNA: TGTGCCAGCAGTGGCAGCCTGGGGGAGCAGTACTTC

J: TRBJ2-7
size: .
D: .
V: TRBV6-1
CDR3: CASTRDGGYEQYF
DNA: TGTGCCAGCACCCGGGACGGGGGCTACGAGCAGTACTTC

J: TRBJ2-5
size: many
D: .
V: TRBV2
CDR3: CASSLTRQETQYF
DNA: TGTGCCAGCAGTTTGACTAGACAAGAGACCCAGTACTTC

J: TRBJ2-7
size: .
D: .
V: TRBV5-1
CDR3: CASSLEGTEPYEQYF
DNA: TGCGCCAGCAGCTTGGAGGGGACCGAACCCTACGAGCAGTACTTC

J: TRBJ2-7
size: few
D: .
V: TRBV29-1
CDR3: CSVERGEGYEQYF
DNA: TGCAGCGTTGAAAGAGGTGAAGGCTACGAGCAGTACTTC

J: TRBJ1-6
size: many
D: TRBD1
V: TRBV15
CDR3: CATSTRITGGDSPLHF
DNA: TGTGCCACCAGCACCCGAATCACAGGGGGGGATTCACCCCTCCACTTT

J: TRBJ2-7
size: .
D: .
V: TRBV5-1
CDR3: CASSLGQWSSYEQYF
DNA: TGCGCCAGCAGCTTGGGGCAGTGGAGCTCCTACGAGCAGTACTTC

J: TRBJ2-5
size: .
D: .
V: TRBV12-3/TRBV12-4
CDR3: CASSFLAEKETQYF
DNA: TGTGCCAGCAGTTTCTTGGCTGAGAAAGAGACCCAGTACTTC

J: TRBJ1-5
size: many
D: TRBD1
V: TRBV20-1
CDR3: CSAGTAYQPQHF
DNA: TGCAGTGCCGGGACAGCTTATCAGCCCCAGCATTTT

J: TRBJ1-1
size: many
D: .
V: TRBV29-1
CDR3: CSASHTEAFF
DNA: TGCAGTGCCAGCCACACTGAAGCTTTCTTT

J: TRBJ1-1
size: many
D: TRBD1
V: TRBV24-1
CDR3: CATSDGTGGIEAFF
DNA: TGTGCCACCAGTGATGGGACAGGGGGCATTGAAGCTTTCTTT

J: TRBJ1-1
size: many
D: TRBD1
V: TRBV6-2/TRBV6-3
CDR3: CASSDRANTEAFF
DNA: TGTGCCAGCAGCGACAGGGCCAACACTGAAGCTTTCTTT

J: TRBJ1-6
size: once
D: .
V: TRBV12-3/TRBV12-4
CDR3: CASSRTRTPSSYNSLHHF
DNA: TGTGCCAGCAGCAGGACTAGGACCCCCAGCTCCTATAATTCACTCCACCACTTT

J: TRBJ1-1
size: many
D: TRBD1
V: TRBV20-1
CDR3: CSAYRTGANTEAFF
DNA: TGCAGTGCTTATCGGACAGGGGCGAACACTGAAGCTTTCTTT

J: TRBJ1-2
size: .
D: .
V: TRBV2
CDR3: CASSRGENYGYTF
DNA: TGTGCCAGCAGCCGAGGGGAAAACTATGGCTACACCTTC